This T cell receptor beta chain came from a study of shared clonotypes between healthy human individuals. The CDR3 is 15 residues long. Deletions cut 6 bases from V and 8 bases from J, with 20 bases between. The germline V gene has CDR1 MRHNA and CDR2 SNTAGT. Naive CD4+ cells were CD45RA-selected; the remaining cells were memory. Data came from immunoSEQ multiplex PCR; TCRdb stores just in-frame clones and leaves some out. The sample includes around 2,000,000 clones, roughly 94% of them seen just once. The rearrangement joins TRBV6-4 to TRBJ2-1; D may be TRBD2 (6 bases). The TCR originated in a man aged 18 to 30 in good health. Specimen: naive CD4+ T cells sorted from blood. Subset in this sample: CD45RA+ positively selected. The CDR3 reads CASSHLGTPGDEQFF. The CDR3 DNA follows: TGTGCCAGCAGCCATCTCGGGACTCCGGGGGATGAGCAGTTCTTC.